These 31 T cell receptor beta chains share one sample of origin, sequenced in a study of regulatory T cells in long-lasting Graves disease. Time point in this sample: newly diagnosed GD, antithyroid drugs for less than 3 months. Extracted RNA from PBMCs served as the source of the TCR library. Through Arm-PCR of CDR3 regions and iRepertoire HTBI primers, TCR beta libraries were built. TCRdb reanalysed the multiplex PCR reads using MiXCR and keeps one entry per CDR3 protein. Of 520,000 or so distinct CDR3 sequences detected, around 12% appear once; the ten largest clones hold almost 9%. These data also formed part of another study, on T cells in Graves' hyperthyroidism and ophthalmopathy.

Sequenced material: peripheral blood mononuclear cells (PBMCs), taken at new diagnosis, from a patient treated with antithyroid drugs. The source of these receptors is a woman aged 30 to 39 with Graves disease.

This clonotype was seen repeatedly, ten times or more. The gene calls are TRBV4-3 and TRBJ1-6; D ambiguous. V was shortened by 1 base and J by 10 bases, with 17 bases between the two germline ends. CDR1 and CDR2 (germline): LGHNA, YSLEER. The CDR3 has 16 residues. In DNA, the CDR3 is TGCGCCAGCAGCCAAGCGCACGGGGAAGGATCATCACCCCTCCACTTT. The encoded protein is CASSQAHGEGSSPLHF.

Many counts were recorded for this clonotype. The V gene is TRBV25-1, the J gene TRBJ2-4; unclear D gene. The CDR3 is 15 amino acids. V lost 6 bases and J lost 0, with 12 bases in between. Per germline, CDR1 MGHDK and CDR2 SYGVNS. The CDR3 spells CASSQLGSAKNIQYF. CDR3 DNA sequence: TGTGCCAGCAGCCAGTTAGGGTCAGCCAAAAACATTCAGTACTTC.

This clonotype was found a few times. This chain joins TRBV24-1 and TRBJ2-2, with D perhaps assigned TRBD1 or TRBD2 (5 bases each). The CDR3 totals 17 residues. Looked up from germline, CDR1 is KGHDR and CDR2 is SFDVKD. V shed 4 bases and J shed 1 base, with 15 bases lying between them. The CDR3 DNA reads as TGTGCCACCAGTGACAATTTGGGACGGGTGAACACCGGGGAGCTGTTTTTT. It yields the protein CATSDNLGRVNTGELFF.

The chain uses TRBV5-6 and TRBJ1-1, with unresolved D. The CDR3 has 13 residues. From germline, CDR1 is SGHDT and CDR2 YYEEEE. The V and J ends lost 4 bases and 6 bases respectively, with 13 bases between them. This CDR3 reads CASSLNWGSEAFF. The DNA of the CDR3 is TGTGCCAGCAGCCTAAATTGGGGTTCTGAAGCTTTCTTT.

The V gene is TRBV19, the J gene TRBJ1-6; D gene uncertain. The CDR3 is made up of 14 amino acids. The germline V and J ends were trimmed by 4 bases and 7 bases, with 11 bases remaining between them. Germline V gene data show CDR1 as LNHDA and CDR2 as SQIVND (reference sequence). This chain's CDR3 is CASSSQVGNSPLHF. In nucleotides, the CDR3 is TGTGCCAGTAGTAGTCAGGTCGGGAATTCACCCCTCCACTTT.

This clonotype came up a few times. The CDR3 coding sequence is TGCGCCAGCAGCCAAACCGGCTGGGCACTAGCGGGAGCAGGGGTAAATGAGCAGTTCTTC. Translated, it gives CASSQTGWALAGAGVNEQFF. The rearrangement joins TRBV4-3 to TRBJ2-1; 11 bases map to TRBD2. There are 20 residues in the CDR3. Germline-derived CDR1 and CDR2 are LGHNA and YSLEER. Germline trimming cut 2 bases from V and 7 bases from J; bases unmatched to any gene: 19.

This clonotype was seen repeatedly, ten times or more. The chain joins TRBV11-2 to TRBJ2-7; D gene ambiguous. The CDR3 totals 13 residues. The V gene's germline CDR1 is SGHAT and CDR2 FQNNGV. The V gene lost 5 bases and the J gene lost 4 bases, with 12 bases spanning the gap. The CDR3 loop reads CASSLTVGYEQYF. CDR3 bases: TGTGCCAGCAGCCTGACCGTAGGATACGAGCAGTACTTC.

At least ten counts were recorded for this clonotype. J is TRBJ2-1 and V is TRBV10-3; D may be TRBD1 or TRBD2 (5 bases each). Trimming removed 2 bases from V and 4 bases from J, with 21 bases in between. The CDR3 totals 18 residues. Per the germline V gene, CDR1 is ENHRY and CDR2 is SYGVKD. The CDR3 DNA is TGTGCCATCAGTGAGAACAGAGGTGGGACCCGAGGTTACAATGAGCAGTTCTTC. This translates into CAISENRGGTRGYNEQFF.

This clonotype was counted at least ten times. The V gene is TRBV20-1, the J gene TRBJ2-1; perhaps TRBD2 as D (6 bases). The V gene lost 5 bases and the J gene lost 4 bases, with 21 bases spanning the gap. This CDR3 comprises 16 residues. Germline CDR1 DFQATT, CDR2 SNEGSKA (reference sequence). The CDR3 region has the DNA TGCAGTGCTTCCCAACGGGGGTCTCCGTTTTACAATGAGCAGTTCTTC. Its translation: CSASQRGSPFYNEQFF.

This clonotype has at least ten counts. The rearrangement uses TRBV3-1 and TRBJ1-1; D may be TRBD1 (5 bases). From germline, CDR1 is LGHDT and CDR2 YNNKEL (reference sequence). V gave up 4 bases and J gave up 3 bases, with 15 bases separating them. The CDR3 is 15 amino acids. CDR3 region: CASSRPGGWYTEAFF. CDR3 bases: TGTGCCAGCAGCCGGCCGGGGGGATGGTACACTGAAGCTTTCTTT.

The chain combines TRBV19 with TRBJ1-1; D is uncertain. The CDR3 length is 14 residues. CDR1 is LNHDA and CDR2 is SQIVND in the germline V gene (reference sequence). Trimming cost V 1 base and J 4 bases, with 10 bases left between them. The CDR3 bases are TGTGCCAGTAGTATAGGGGCCGCTGGCACTGAAGCTTTCTTT. This gives the protein CASSIGAAGTEAFF.

In this sample, this clonotype turned up many times. This chain uses TRBV3-1 with TRBJ2-1; 7 nucleotides align to TRBD2. CDR1 is LGHDT, CDR2 YNNKEL, per germline (reference sequence). The CDR3 loop spans 17 amino acids. V gave up 1 base and J gave up 7 bases; unmatched junction bases: 13. The CDR3 DNA follows: TGTGCCAGCAGCCAAGCACCTTGGGGGAGGGCCGGGAATGAGCAGTTCTTC. Translated: CASSQAPWGRAGNEQFF.

This clonotype was seen repeatedly, ten times or more. J is TRBJ2-2 and V is TRBV7-9, with D unclear. Germline V lookup: CDR1 SEHNR, CDR2 FQNEAQ (reference sequence). V gave up 3 bases and J gave up 3 bases, with 17 bases separating them. The CDR3 runs 17 residues. The CDR3 loop reads CASSFGFGDPDTGELFF. The CDR3 DNA is TGTGCCAGCAGCTTCGGGTTTGGGGATCCGGACACCGGGGAGCTGTTTTTT.

This clonotype was seen a handful of times. This chain uses TRBV20-1 with TRBJ2-2; TRBD1 aligns across 10 bases. Looked up from germline, CDR1 is DFQATT and CDR2 is SNEGSKA (reference sequence). Losses at the gene ends were 5 bases for V and 5 bases for J; bases not matched to a gene: 8. The CDR3 loop spans 15 amino acids. CDR3 region: CSARRTGGRTGELFF. In nucleotides, the CDR3 is TGCAGTGCTCGCCGGACAGGGGGGCGAACCGGGGAGCTGTTTTTT.

J is TRBJ2-7 and V is TRBV28; no definite D call. The CDR3 has 14 amino acids. Per germline, CDR1 MDHEN and CDR2 SYDVKM. V was cut by 5 bases and J by 4 bases, with 15 bases left in between. The chain's CDR3 is CASSPVRRLYEQYF. The CDR3, as DNA: TGTGCCAGCAGTCCCGTCAGGAGACTGTACGAGCAGTACTTC.

This clonotype has a handful of counts. The chain has TRBV5-5 and TRBJ1-1; 8 bases align to TRBD1. The CDR3 is 13 residues long. Trimming took 4 bases from V and 11 from J; bases not matched to a gene: 10. The germline CDR1 and CDR2 sequences are SGHKS and YYEKEE (reference sequence). DNA of the CDR3: TGTGCCAGCAGCGGGACCAGGGGGCTCGGCGCTTTCTTT. Its translation is CASSGTRGLGAFF.

This clonotype was seen at least ten times. V usage is TRBV7-9 and J usage is TRBJ2-5, with TRBD1 matching 8 bases. Germline-derived CDR1 and CDR2 are SEHNR and FQNEAQ (reference sequence). V shed 5 bases, J shed 4 bases, and the junction held 12 bases outside the gene matches. This CDR3 region has 16 residues. In DNA, the CDR3 is TGTGCCAGCAGCCCATACCTCCGGACAGGGAGAGAGACCCAGTACTTC. This encodes CASSPYLRTGRETQYF. Full variable domain (rest looked up from reference TRBV7-9 and TRBJ2-5): DTGVSQNPRHKITKRGQNVTFRCDPISEHNRLYWYRQTLGQGPEFLTYFQNEAQLEKSRLLSDRFSAERPKGSFSTLEIQRTEQGDSAMYLCASSPYLRTGRETQYFGPGTRLLVL.

This clonotype has ten or more counts. This sequence joins TRBV5-1 and TRBJ1-4, with no clear D. Trimming took off 4 bases at V and 2 bases at J, with 9 bases between the two ends. There are 14 residues in the CDR3. The germline V gene has CDR1 SGHRS and CDR2 YFSETQ. The CDR3 bases are TGCGCCAGCAGCCCGCTAACGACTAATGAAAAACTGTTTTTT. It encodes CASSPLTTNEKLFF.

This clonotype was seen repeatedly, ten times or more. The gene calls are TRBV5-6 and TRBJ2-3, with a weak D call TRBD2 (5 bases). This CDR3 comprises 14 residues. The V end was cut by 2 bases, the J end by 0 bases, with 7 bases between. Germline V gene sequence: CDR1 SGHDT, CDR2 YYEEEE. The CDR3, as DNA: TGTGCCAGCAGCTTTGAGGGAAGCACAGATACGCAGTATTTT. Protein sequence: CASSFEGSTDTQYF.

This clonotype has more than one count but fewer than ten. The chain has TRBV7-2 and TRBJ1-5, with D uncertain. Trimming left V 5 bases short and J 5 bases short, with 10 bases between. Germline assignment: CDR1 SGHTA and CDR2 FQGNSA. The CDR3 has 13 amino acids. As DNA, the CDR3 is TGTGCCAGCAGCCGACGAGAGGATCAGCCCCAGCATTTT. This translates into CASSRREDQPQHF.

This clonotype was counted many times. V usage is TRBV7-3 and J usage is TRBJ1-4, with TRBD1 as a possible D gene (6 bases). The V gene's germline CDR1 is SGHTA and CDR2 FQGTGA. Trimming cost V 0 bases and J 5 bases, with 10 bases left between them. This CDR3 spans 15 amino acids. CDR3 protein: CASSLTGQGNEKLFF. CDR3 sequence (DNA): TGTGCCAGCAGCTTAACGGGTCAGGGGAATGAAAAACTGTTTTTT.

This clonotype has at least ten counts. The chain recombines TRBV28 with TRBJ2-1, with TRBD2 identical over 9 bases. In germline, CDR1 is MDHEN, CDR2 SYDVKM. This CDR3 contains 16 residues. V lost 2 bases and J lost 8; bases outside the gene matches: 10. DNA of the CDR3: TGTGCCAGCAGTTTACTCAGCCTAGCGGGACTGGATGAGCAGTTCTTC. Protein: CASSLLSLAGLDEQFF.

This clonotype was seen many times. The rearrangement uses TRBV7-2 and TRBJ2-5, with TRBD2 identical over 7 bases. Trimming removed 6 bases from V and 6 bases from J; junction bases left unmatched: 10. CDR3 length: 14 residues. Germline lookup yields CDR1 SGHTA and CDR2 FQGNSA. CDR3 in DNA: TGTGCCAGCAGTTCCGCGGCGGGAGAAAAGACCCAGTACTTC. Its protein is CASSSAAGEKTQYF.

Ten or more counts support this clonotype. This chain connects TRBV24-1 to TRBJ2-1, with TRBD1 matching 8 bases. CDR1 and CDR2 (germline): KGHDR, SFDVKD. The CDR3 is made up of 16 amino acids. The V and J ends lost 5 bases and 5 bases, in that order; junction bases with no gene match: 10. CDR3: CATSGRQGWGHNEQFF. The CDR3 DNA reads as TGTGCCACCAGTGGTAGACAGGGGTGGGGGCACAATGAGCAGTTCTTC.

In this sample, this clonotype turned up many times. The J gene is TRBJ1-3, the V gene TRBV10-3, with TRBD1 matching 7 bases. V lost 11 bases, J lost 0 bases, and 7 bases stayed unmatched. CDR1 and CDR2 (germline): ENHRY, SYGVKD. The CDR3 sequence is 14 residues long. CDR3 loop: CAVRDSPSGNTIYF. Here the CDR3 DNA reads TGTGCCGTCCGGGACAGTCCCTCTGGAAACACCATATATTTT.

This clonotype was observed at least ten times. The chain is built from TRBV20-1 and TRBJ2-3; 12 nucleotides agree with TRBD2. CDR3 length equals 13 residues. After removal of 5 bases from V and 8 bases from J, the junction contained 5 bases not matched to a gene. Germline values: CDR1 DFQATT, CDR2 SNEGSKA (reference sequence). The CDR3 spells CSASSGRARTQYF. As DNA, the CDR3 is TGCAGTGCTTCTAGCGGGAGGGCTCGTACGCAGTATTTT.

This clonotype came up many times. The chain has TRBV7-9 and TRBJ2-2; TRBD1 aligns across 7 bases. The V and J ends lost 4 bases and 0 bases, in that order; junction bases with no gene match: 5. CDR3 length: 16 amino acids. CDR1 SEHNR and CDR2 FQNEAQ come from the germline V gene (reference sequence). This chain's CDR3 is CASSSQGTANTGELFF. The CDR3 region has the DNA TGTGCCAGCAGCTCCCAGGGGACAGCGAACACCGGGGAGCTGTTTTTT.

This clonotype was found a few times. This rearrangement joins TRBV10-3 to TRBJ2-4; TRBD1 matches 9 bases. Germline loops: CDR1 ENHRY, CDR2 SYGVKD. The CDR3 loop spans 18 amino acids. The V and J ends lost 3 bases and 2 bases, in that order; junction bases with no gene match: 11. CDR3 bases: TGTGCCATCAGTGACCCAATACAGGGGGCCGGGTCCAAAAACATTCAGTACTTC. Translated, it gives CAISDPIQGAGSKNIQYF.

The table lists this clonotype with many counts. The chain couples TRBV28 to TRBJ1-5, with 7 nucleotides matching TRBD1. The CDR3 is 15 residues long. With V trimmed by 5 bases and J by 4 bases, 8 bases remained unmatched. CDR1 is MDHEN, CDR2 SYDVKM, per germline. The CDR3: CASSATGAVNQPQHF. The CDR3, as DNA: TGTGCCAGCAGTGCTACAGGGGCCGTTAATCAGCCCCAGCATTTT.

This clonotype was picked up many times. The V call is TRBV2, the J call TRBJ1-4; D unresolved. The V and J ends lost 3 bases and 7 bases respectively, with 3 bases between them. This CDR3 has 11 amino acids. The germline CDR1 and CDR2 sequences are SNHLY and FYNNEI. The CDR3 sequence is CASSDLEKLFF. The CDR3 region has the DNA TGTGCCAGCAGTGATCTTGAAAAACTGTTTTTT.

In its sample, this clonotype was seen many times. The rearrangement uses TRBV6-5 and TRBJ1-2; unclear D gene. The CDR3 sequence is 14 residues long. Germline-derived CDR1 and CDR2 are MNHEY and SVGAGI. V lost 2 bases to trimming and J lost 4 bases, with 11 bases between them. The CDR3 here is CASSYQGFGYGYTF. The CDR3, as DNA: TGTGCCAGCAGTTACCAAGGATTTGGCTATGGCTACACCTTC.